These T cell receptor beta chains were read from a single sample in a study of monozygotic twins with inflammatory bowel disease. One entry per CDR3 protein, without DNA, is what TCRdb gives after re-calling the 5' RACE reads. The listing records about 420,000 distinct CDR3 sequences. The sample consisted of blood. The receptors were sampled from a human donor with ulcerative colitis or Crohn's disease, or a healthy co-twin of an affected twin (not recorded which). The CDR3 runs from the conserved cysteine through the conserved F or W.

J gene | V gene | CDR3 protein
TRBJ2-7 | TRBV3-1 | CASSQERSRLAGSYEQYF
TRBJ2-1 | TRBV30 | CAWSVTASYNEQFF
TRBJ2-4 | TRBV18 | CASSPQTRGQNIQYF
TRBJ1-4 | TRBV12-3/TRBV12-4 | CASSPSGGQIEKLFF
TRBJ2-5 | TRBV6-5 | CASSFSPIQGVGGTQYF
TRBJ1-1 | TRBV5-1 | CASSLNGAPTRGAFF
TRBJ2-7 | TRBV29-1 | CSGRLWQGEQYF
TRBJ1-2 | TRBV20-1 | CSARRTENYGYTF
TRBJ2-5 | TRBV5-6 | CASSPRLGKGETQYF
TRBJ1-2 | TRBV19 | CASKTEGYGYTF
TRBJ2-4 | TRBV3-1 | CASSQPGLGIQYF
TRBJ2-2 | TRBV12-3/TRBV12-4 | CASSRDGGIAGELFF
TRBJ1-5 | TRBV24-1 | CATSDLGLLSHSNQPQHF
TRBJ2-1 | TRBV20-1 | CSARPRTAMGNEQFF
TRBJ2-3 | TRBV29-1 | CCAGPSTDTQYF
TRBJ2-5 | TRBV27 | CASGFSTSGETQYF
TRBJ2-1 | TRBV29-1 | CSVEAREPSQAFF
TRBJ1-5 | TRBV3-1 | CASSQDNRSPQHF
TRBJ2-5 | TRBV25-1 | CASSEFVSGYQETQYF
TRBJ1-5 | TRBV28 | CASSLLGYQPQHF